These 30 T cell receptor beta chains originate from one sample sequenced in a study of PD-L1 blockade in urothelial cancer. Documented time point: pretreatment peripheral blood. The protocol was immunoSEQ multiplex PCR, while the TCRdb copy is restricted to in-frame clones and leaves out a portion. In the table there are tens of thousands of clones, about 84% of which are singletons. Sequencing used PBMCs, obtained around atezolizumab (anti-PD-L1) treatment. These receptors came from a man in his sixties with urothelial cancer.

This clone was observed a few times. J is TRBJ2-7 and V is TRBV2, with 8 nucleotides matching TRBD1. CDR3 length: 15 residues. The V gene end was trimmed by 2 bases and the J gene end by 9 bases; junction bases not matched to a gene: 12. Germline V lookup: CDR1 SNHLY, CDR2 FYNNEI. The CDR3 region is CASSERFGTGLGQYF. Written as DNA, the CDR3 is TGTGCCAGCAGTGAAAGGTTTGGGACAGGATTAGGGCAGTACTTC. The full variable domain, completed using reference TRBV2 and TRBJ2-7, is EPEVTQTPSHQVTQMGQEVILRCVPISNHLYFYWYRQILGQKVEFLVSFYNNEISEKSEIFDDQFSVERPDGSNFTLKIRSTKLEDSAMYFCASSERFGTGLGQYFGPGTRLTVT.

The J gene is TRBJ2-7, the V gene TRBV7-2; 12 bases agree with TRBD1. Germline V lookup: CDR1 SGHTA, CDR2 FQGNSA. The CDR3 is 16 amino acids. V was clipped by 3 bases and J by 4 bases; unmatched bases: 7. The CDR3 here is CASSFRPGQGAYEQYF. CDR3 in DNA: TGTGCCAGCAGCTTCCGACCGGGACAGGGGGCTTACGAGCAGTACTTC.

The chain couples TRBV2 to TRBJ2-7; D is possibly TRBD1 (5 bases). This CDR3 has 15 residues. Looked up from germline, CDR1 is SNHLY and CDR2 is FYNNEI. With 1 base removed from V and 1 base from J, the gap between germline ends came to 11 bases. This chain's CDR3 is CASSEGDSDSYEQYF. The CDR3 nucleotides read TGTGCCAGCAGTGAAGGAGACAGCGATTCCTACGAGCAGTACTTC.

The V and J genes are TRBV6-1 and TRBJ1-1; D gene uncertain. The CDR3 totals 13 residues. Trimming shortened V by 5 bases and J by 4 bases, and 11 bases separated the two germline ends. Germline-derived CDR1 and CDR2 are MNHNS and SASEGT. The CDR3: CASSQMTSTEAFF. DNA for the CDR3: TGTGCCAGCAGTCAAATGACATCCACTGAAGCTTTCTTT.

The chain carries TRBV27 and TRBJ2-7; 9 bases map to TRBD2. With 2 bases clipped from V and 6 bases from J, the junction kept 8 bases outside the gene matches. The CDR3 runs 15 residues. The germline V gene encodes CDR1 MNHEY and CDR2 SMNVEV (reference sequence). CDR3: CASSLTAGGPFEQYF. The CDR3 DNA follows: TGTGCCAGCAGTTTAACGGCGGGAGGGCCTTTCGAGCAGTACTTC.

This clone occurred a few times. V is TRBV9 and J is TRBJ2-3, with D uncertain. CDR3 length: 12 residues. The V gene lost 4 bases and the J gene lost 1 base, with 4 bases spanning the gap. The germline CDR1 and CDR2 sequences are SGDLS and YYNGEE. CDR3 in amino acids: CASSTGTDTQYF. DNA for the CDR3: TGTGCCAGCAGCACGGGCACAGATACGCAGTATTTT. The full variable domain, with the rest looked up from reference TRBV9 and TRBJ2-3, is DSGVTQTPKHLITATGQRVTLRCSPRSGDLSVYWYQQSLDQGLQFLIQYYNGEERAKGNILERFSAQQFPDLHSELNLSSLELGDSALYFCASSTGTDTQYFGPGTRLTVL.

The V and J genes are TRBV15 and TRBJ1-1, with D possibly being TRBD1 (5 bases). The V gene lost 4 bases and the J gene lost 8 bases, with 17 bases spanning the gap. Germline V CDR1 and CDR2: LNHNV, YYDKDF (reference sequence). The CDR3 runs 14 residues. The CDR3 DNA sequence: TGTGCCACCAGCAAAAGACAGACCCGCCGGGAAGCTTTCTTT. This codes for CATSKRQTRREAFF.

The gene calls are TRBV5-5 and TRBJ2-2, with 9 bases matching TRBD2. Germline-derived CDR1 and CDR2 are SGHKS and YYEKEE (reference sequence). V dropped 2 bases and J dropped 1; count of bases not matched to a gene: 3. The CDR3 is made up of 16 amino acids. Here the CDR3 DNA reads TGTGCCAGCAGCTTTTCTAGCGGGGTGAACACCGGGGAGCTGTTTTTT. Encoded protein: CASSFSSGVNTGELFF.

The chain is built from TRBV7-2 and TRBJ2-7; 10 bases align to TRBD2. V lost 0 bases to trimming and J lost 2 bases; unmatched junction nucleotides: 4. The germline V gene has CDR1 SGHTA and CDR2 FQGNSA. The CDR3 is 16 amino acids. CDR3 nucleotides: TGTGCCAGCAGCTTAGCCCCAGCGGGAGGGACCTACGAGCAGTACTTC. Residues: CASSLAPAGGTYEQYF.

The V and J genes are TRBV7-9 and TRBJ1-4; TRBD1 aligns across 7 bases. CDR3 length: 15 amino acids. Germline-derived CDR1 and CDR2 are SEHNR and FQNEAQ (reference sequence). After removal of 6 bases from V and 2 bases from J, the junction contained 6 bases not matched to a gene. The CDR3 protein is CASSPQGGTNEKLFF. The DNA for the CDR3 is TGTGCCAGCAGTCCTCAGGGGGGCACTAATGAAAAACTGTTTTTT.

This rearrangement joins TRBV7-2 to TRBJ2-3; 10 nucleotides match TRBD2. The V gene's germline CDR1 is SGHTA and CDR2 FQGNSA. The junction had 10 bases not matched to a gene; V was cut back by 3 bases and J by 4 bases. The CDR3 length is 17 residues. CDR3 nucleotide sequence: TGTGCCAGCAGCTTCTTCCTAGCGGGAGAAGGGGCAGATACGCAGTATTTT. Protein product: CASSFFLAGEGADTQYF. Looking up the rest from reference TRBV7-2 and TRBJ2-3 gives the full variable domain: GAGVSQSPSNKVTEKGKDVELRCDPISGHTALYWYRQSLGQGLEFLIYFQGNSAPDKSGLPSDRFSAERTGGSVSTLTIQRTQQEDSAVYLCASSFFLAGEGADTQYFGPGTRLTVL.

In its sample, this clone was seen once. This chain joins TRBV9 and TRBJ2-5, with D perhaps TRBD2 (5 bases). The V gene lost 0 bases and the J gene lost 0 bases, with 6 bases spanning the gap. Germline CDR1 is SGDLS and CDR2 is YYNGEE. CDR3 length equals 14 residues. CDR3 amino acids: CASSVGGYQETQYF. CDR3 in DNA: TGTGCCAGCAGCGTAGGAGGGTACCAAGAGACCCAGTACTTC. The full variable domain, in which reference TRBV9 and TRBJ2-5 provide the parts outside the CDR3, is DSGVTQTPKHLITATGQRVTLRCSPRSGDLSVYWYQQSLDQGLQFLIQYYNGEERAKGNILERFSAQQFPDLHSELNLSSLELGDSALYFCASSVGGYQETQYFGPGTRLLVL.

In DNA, the CDR3 is TGTGCCAGCAGCTTAGATTGGAGGGGGCGCGCCGGCAATGAGCAGTTCTTC. The encoded protein is CASSLDWRGRAGNEQFF. The genes are TRBV11-3 and TRBJ2-1; possibly TRBD1 for D (7 bases). Germline CDR1 reads SGHNT; CDR2 reads YENEEA. Trimming shortened V by 0 bases and J by 6 bases, and 18 bases separated the two germline ends. This CDR3 region has 17 residues.

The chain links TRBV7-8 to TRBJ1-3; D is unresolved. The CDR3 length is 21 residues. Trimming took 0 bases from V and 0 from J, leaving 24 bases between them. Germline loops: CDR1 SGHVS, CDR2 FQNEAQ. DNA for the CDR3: TGTGCCAGCAGCTTAGCCTCCTCGGGTTTTAATCGGCGCTCCTCTGGAAACACCATATATTTT. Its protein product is CASSLASSGFNRRSSGNTIYF.

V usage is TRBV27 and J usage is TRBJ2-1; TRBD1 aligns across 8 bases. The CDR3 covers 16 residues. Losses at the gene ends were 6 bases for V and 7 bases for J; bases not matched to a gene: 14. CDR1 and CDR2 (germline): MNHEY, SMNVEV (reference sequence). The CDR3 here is CASSLFRGRAGNEQFF. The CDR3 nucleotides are TGTGCCAGCAGCCTCTTCAGGGGGCGCGCAGGGAATGAGCAGTTCTTC.

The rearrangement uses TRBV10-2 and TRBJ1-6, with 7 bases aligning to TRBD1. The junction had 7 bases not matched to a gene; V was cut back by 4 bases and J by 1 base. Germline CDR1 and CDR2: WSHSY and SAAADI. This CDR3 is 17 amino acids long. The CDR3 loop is CASSGGRGFSYNSPLHF. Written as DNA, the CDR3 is TGCGCCAGCAGTGGTGGCAGGGGGTTTTCCTATAATTCACCCCTCCACTTT.

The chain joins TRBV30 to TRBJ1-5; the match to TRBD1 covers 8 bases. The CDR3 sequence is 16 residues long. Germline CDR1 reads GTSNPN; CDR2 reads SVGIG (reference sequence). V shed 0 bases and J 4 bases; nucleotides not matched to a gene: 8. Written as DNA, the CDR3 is TGTGCCTGGAGTGTAAGCCCCCGGACAGGGAATCAGCCCCAGCATTTT. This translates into CAWSVSPRTGNQPQHF. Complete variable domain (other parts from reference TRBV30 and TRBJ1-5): SQTIHQWPATLVQPVGSPLSLECTVEGTSNPNLYWYRQAAGRGLQLLFYSVGIGQISSEVPQNLSASRPQDRQFILSSKKLLLSDSGFYLCAWSVSPRTGNQPQHFGDGTRLSIL.

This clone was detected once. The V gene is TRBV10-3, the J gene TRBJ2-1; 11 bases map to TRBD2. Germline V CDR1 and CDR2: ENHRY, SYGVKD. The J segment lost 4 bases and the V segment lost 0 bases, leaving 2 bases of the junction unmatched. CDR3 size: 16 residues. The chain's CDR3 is CAISESGLAGYNEQFF. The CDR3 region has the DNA TGTGCCATCAGTGAGTCCGGACTAGCGGGTTACAATGAGCAGTTCTTC.

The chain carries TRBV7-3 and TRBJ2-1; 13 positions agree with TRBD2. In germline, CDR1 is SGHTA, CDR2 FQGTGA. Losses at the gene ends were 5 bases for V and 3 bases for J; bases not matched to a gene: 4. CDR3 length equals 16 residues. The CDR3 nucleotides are TGTGCCAGCAGCCCGGGACTAGCGGGACTCTACAATGAGCAGTTCTTC. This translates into CASSPGLAGLYNEQFF.

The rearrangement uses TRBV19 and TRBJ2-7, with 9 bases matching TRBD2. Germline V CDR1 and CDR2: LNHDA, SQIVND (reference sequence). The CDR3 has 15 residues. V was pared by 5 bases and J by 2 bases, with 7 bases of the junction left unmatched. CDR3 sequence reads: CASSPSGGRAYEQYF. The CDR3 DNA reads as TGTGCCAGTAGTCCCTCGGGCGGGAGGGCCTACGAGCAGTACTTC. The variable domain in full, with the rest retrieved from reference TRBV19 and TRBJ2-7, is DGGITQSPKYLFRKEGQNVTLSCEQNLNHDAMYWYRQDPGQGLRLIYYSQIVNDFQKGDIAEGYSVSREKKESFPLTVTSAQKNPTAFYLCASSPSGGRAYEQYFGPGTRLTVT.

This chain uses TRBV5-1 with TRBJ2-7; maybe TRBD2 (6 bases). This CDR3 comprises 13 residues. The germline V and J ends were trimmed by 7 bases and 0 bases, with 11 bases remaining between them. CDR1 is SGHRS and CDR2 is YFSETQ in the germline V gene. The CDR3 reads CASRRGYSYEQYF. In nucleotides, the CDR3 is TGCGCCAGCCGGAGGGGATACTCCTACGAGCAGTACTTC.

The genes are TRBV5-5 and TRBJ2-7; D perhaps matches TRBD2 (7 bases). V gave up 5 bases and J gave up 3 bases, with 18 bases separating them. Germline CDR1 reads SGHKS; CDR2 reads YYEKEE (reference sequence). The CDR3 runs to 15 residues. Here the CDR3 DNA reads TGTGCCAGCAGAAAACTAGAGGGGGGGAACTACGAGCAGTACTTC. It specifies CASRKLEGGNYEQYF.

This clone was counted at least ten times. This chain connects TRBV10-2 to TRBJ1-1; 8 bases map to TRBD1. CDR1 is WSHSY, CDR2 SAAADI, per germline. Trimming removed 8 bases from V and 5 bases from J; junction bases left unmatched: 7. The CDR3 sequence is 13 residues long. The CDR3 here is CASGQGGQTEAFF. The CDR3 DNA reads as TGCGCCAGCGGACAGGGTGGGCAAACTGAAGCTTTCTTT.

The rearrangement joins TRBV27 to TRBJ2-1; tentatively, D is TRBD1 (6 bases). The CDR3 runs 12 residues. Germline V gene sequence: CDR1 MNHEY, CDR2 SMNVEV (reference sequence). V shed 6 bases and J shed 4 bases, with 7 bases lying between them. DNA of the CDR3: TGTGCCAGCAGAACAGGGTACAATGAGCAGTTCTTC. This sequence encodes CASRTGYNEQFF.

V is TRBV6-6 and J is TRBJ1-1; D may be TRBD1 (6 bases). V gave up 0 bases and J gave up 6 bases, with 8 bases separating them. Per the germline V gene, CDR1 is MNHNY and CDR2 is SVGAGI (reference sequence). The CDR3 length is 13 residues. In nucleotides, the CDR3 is TGTGCCAGCAGTTACTCGAAGGGGGCTGAAGCTTTCTTT. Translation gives CASSYSKGAEAFF.

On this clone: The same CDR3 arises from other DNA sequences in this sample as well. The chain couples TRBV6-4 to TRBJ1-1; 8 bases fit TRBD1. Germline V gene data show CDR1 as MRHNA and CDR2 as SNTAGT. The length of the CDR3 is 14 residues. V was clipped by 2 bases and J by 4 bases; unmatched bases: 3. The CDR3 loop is CASSDTDRGTEAFF. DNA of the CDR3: TGTGCCAGCAGTGACACAGACAGGGGCACTGAAGCTTTCTTT.

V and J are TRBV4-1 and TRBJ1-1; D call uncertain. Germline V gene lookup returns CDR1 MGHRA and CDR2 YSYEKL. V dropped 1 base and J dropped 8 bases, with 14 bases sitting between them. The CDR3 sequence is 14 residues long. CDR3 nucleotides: TGCGCCAGCAGCCAAGGTCCTGGGTCGAGGGAAGCTTTCTTT. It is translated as CASSQGPGSREAFF.

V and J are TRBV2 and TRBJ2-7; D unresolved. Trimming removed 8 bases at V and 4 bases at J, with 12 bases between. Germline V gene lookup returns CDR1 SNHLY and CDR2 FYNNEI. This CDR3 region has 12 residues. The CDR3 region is CASQIAEYEQYF. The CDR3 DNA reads TGTGCCAGCCAAATAGCAGAATACGAGCAGTACTTC.

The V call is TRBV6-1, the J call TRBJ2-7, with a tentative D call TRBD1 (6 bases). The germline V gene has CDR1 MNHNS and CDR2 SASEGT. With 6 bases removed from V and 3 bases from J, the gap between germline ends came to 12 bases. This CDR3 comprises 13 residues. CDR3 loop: CASRIWDIYEQYF. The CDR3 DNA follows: TGTGCCAGCAGGATTTGGGACATCTACGAGCAGTACTTC.

CDR3 nucleotide sequence: TGTGCCATCAGTGGGGACAGGGCCGTTGAAAAACTGTTTTTT. It translates to CAISGDRAVEKLFF. The rearrangement links TRBV10-3 to TRBJ1-4; 9 bases line up with TRBD1. The CDR3 is 14 amino acids. From germline, CDR1 is ENHRY and CDR2 SYGVKD. The V and J ends lost 4 bases and 7 bases, in that order; junction bases with no gene match: 4.